Below, 30 T cell receptor beta chains from the same sample are listed, as sequenced in a study of blood T cell repertoires in COVID-19. The method was immunoSEQ multiplex PCR; TCRdb's version includes in-frame clones alone and lacks a portion of them. The data show 100,000 to 150,000 clones, approximately 90% seen once. The sequenced material came from peripheral blood. Receptor source: a woman of 80 years or more with acute or convalescent COVID-19.

The table lists this clone with a few counts. The chain employs TRBV28 and TRBJ1-2, with TRBD1 matching 8 bases. J gave up 4 bases and V 6 bases, and 1 base lay outside the gene matches. The germline CDR1 and CDR2 sequences are MDHEN and SYDVKM. The CDR3 loop spans 12 amino acids. Here the CDR3 reads CASRGTGYGYTF. CDR3 nucleotide sequence: TGTGCCAGCAGGGGGACAGGCTATGGCTACACCTTC.

The genes are TRBV3-1 (or the pseudogene TRBV3-2) and TRBJ2-1, with 7 bases lining up with TRBD1. This CDR3 has 14 residues. Unmatched junction bases numbered 6, after V lost 5 bases and J lost 5 bases. CDR1 and CDR2 (germline): LGHDT, YNNKEL (reference sequence). The CDR3 region is CASSAYDRDNEQFF. CDR3 DNA: TGTGCCAGCAGCGCCTATGACAGGGACAATGAGCAGTTCTTC.

CDR3 DNA sequence: TGTGCCAGCAGCTTGCGGTTTGGTAGCAATCAGCCCCAGCATTTT. Translation: CASSLRFGSNQPQHF. The chain recombines TRBV7-2 with TRBJ1-5; D gene unclear. V shed 3 bases and J shed 0 bases, with 9 bases lying between them. Germline V lookup: CDR1 SGHTA, CDR2 FQGNSA. This CDR3 region has 15 residues.

V is TRBV3-1 (or the pseudogene TRBV3-2) and J is TRBJ2-1, with no clear D. The length of the CDR3 is 16 residues. Germline lookup yields CDR1 LGHDT and CDR2 YNNKEL (reference sequence). Between the trimmed V and J ends, which lost 0 bases and 9 bases, there was a span of 18 bases. The CDR3 bases are TGTGCCAGCAGCCAAGATCTTCTCCCCCGCTATGGTGAGCAGTTCTTC. As protein: CASSQDLLPRYGEQFF.

The chain links TRBV5-5 to TRBJ1-6, with 9 bases that match TRBD1. CDR3 length: 14 amino acids. Germline V gene sequence: CDR1 SGHKS, CDR2 YYEKEE (reference sequence). The trim removed 4 bases at V and 10 bases at J, leaving 6 bases unmatched. The CDR3 spells CASSVRDRDSPLHF. CDR3 sequence (DNA): TGTGCCAGCAGCGTGAGGGACAGGGACTCACCCCTCCACTTT.

The chain combines TRBV6-1 with TRBJ2-1; D gene unclear. The CDR3 consists of 15 residues. The V end was cut by 1 base, the J end by 1 base, with 8 bases between. Germline CDR1 is MNHNS and CDR2 is SASEGT. CDR3 sequence reads: CASSEENSSYNEQFF. The CDR3 DNA sequence: TGTGCCAGCAGTGAAGAGAACAGTTCCTACAATGAGCAGTTCTTC.

The chain recombines TRBV12-3 or TRBV12-4 with TRBJ2-7, with D uncertain. With 6 bases removed from V and 2 bases from J, the gap between germline ends came to 8 bases. The CDR3 consists of 12 residues. CDR3 coding DNA: TGTGCCAGCAGCCGTGACACCTACGAGCAGTACTTC. This encodes CASSRDTYEQYF.

The V and J genes are TRBV5-1 and TRBJ1-1, with D perhaps TRBD1 (5 bases). The CDR3 totals 15 residues. From germline, CDR1 is SGHRS and CDR2 YFSETQ. V gave up 0 bases and J gave up 1 base, with 10 bases separating them. CDR3 residues: CASSLATVGNTEAFF. DNA of the CDR3: TGCGCCAGCAGCTTGGCGACAGTAGGGAACACTGAAGCTTTCTTT.

In this sample, this clone turned up once. The genes are TRBV11-1 and TRBJ1-1; 8 bases agree with TRBD1. CDR1 is SGHAT, CDR2 FQDESV, per germline (reference sequence). Germline trimming cut 0 bases from V and 6 bases from J; bases unmatched to any gene: 9. This CDR3 has 16 residues. The CDR3 DNA reads as TGTGCCAGCAGCTTAGCCGCCGGGACAGGAGAGGCTGAAGCTTTCTTT. Its protein is CASSLAAGTGEAEAFF.

This clone came up a few times. The V gene is TRBV4-1, the J gene TRBJ2-7, with TRBD2 matching over 9 bases. Germline V lookup: CDR1 MGHRA, CDR2 YSYEKL. Trimming removed 0 bases from V and 4 bases from J; junction bases left unmatched: 1. This CDR3 has 14 residues. As DNA, the CDR3 is TGCGCCAGCAGCCAAGAGCTAGCGGGGTACGAGCAGTACTTC. Protein sequence: CASSQELAGYEQYF.

The V call is TRBV10-3, the J call TRBJ1-2; D remains ambiguous. Looked up from germline, CDR1 is ENHRY and CDR2 is SYGVKD. The V gene lost 1 base and the J gene lost 8 bases, with 11 bases spanning the gap. This CDR3 spans 13 amino acids. CDR3 residues: CAISEYRVGGYTF. CDR3 in DNA: TGTGCCATCAGTGAGTACCGTGTTGGCGGCTACACCTTC.

CDR3 amino acids: CASKTSAGDTQYF. CDR3 bases: TGTGCCAGCAAAACGTCGGCAGGCGATACGCAGTATTTT. The chain couples TRBV5-6 to TRBJ2-3, with D unresolved. From germline, CDR1 is SGHDT and CDR2 YYEEEE. The ends were cut back, 6 bases at V and 6 bases at J, with 14 bases in the middle. The CDR3 has 13 residues.

The chain uses TRBV5-1 and TRBJ2-5; D gene ambiguous. V was cut by 1 base and J by 2 bases, with 6 bases left in between. There are 13 residues in the CDR3. CDR1 is SGHRS and CDR2 is YFSETQ in the germline V gene. CDR3 residues: CASSLSPQETQYF. As DNA, the CDR3 is TGCGCCAGCAGCTTGTCCCCGCAAGAGACCCAGTACTTC. The full variable domain, its missing parts supplied by reference TRBV5-1 and TRBJ2-5, is KAGVTQTPRYLIKTRGQQVTLSCSPISGHRSVSWYQQTPGQGLQFLFEYFSETQRNKGNFPGRFSGRQFSNSRSEMNVSTLELGDSALYLCASSLSPQETQYFGPGTRLLVL.

The genes are TRBV12-3 or TRBV12-4 and TRBJ2-3; D is undetermined. CDR3 length equals 11 residues. The germline V and J ends were trimmed by 3 bases and 5 bases, with 3 bases remaining between them. The CDR3 bases are TGTGCCAGCAGTTTCTTAGATACGCAGTATTTT. Translation: CASSFLDTQYF.

The V call is TRBV3-1 (or the pseudogene TRBV3-2), the J call TRBJ1-6; 7 bases are shared with TRBD1. Trimming removed 4 bases from V and 5 bases from J; junction bases left unmatched: 8. The CDR3 is 16 amino acids. Germline V gene lookup returns CDR1 LGHDT and CDR2 YNNKEL (reference sequence). The DNA of the CDR3 is TGTGCCAGCAGCCCCAAAATGACAGGGAATAATTCACCCCTCCACTTT. Its translation is CASSPKMTGNNSPLHF.

This sequence joins TRBV28 and TRBJ1-6, with TRBD1 matching over 7 bases. There are 12 residues in the CDR3. Germline CDR1 MDHEN, CDR2 SYDVKM. V lost 6 bases to trimming and J lost 9 bases; unmatched junction nucleotides: 2. CDR3 residues: CASRGQLSPLHF. For the CDR3, the DNA is TGTGCCAGCAGGGGACAGCTTTCACCCCTCCACTTT.

This clone showed up just a few times. In the same sample, other DNA sequences code for this CDR3. V and J are TRBV6-9 and TRBJ1-1; TRBD1 matches at 7 bases. Germline CDR1 is MNHGY and CDR2 is SVAAGI. CDR3 size: 15 residues. J lost 7 bases, V lost 1 base, and 9 bases had no gene match. For the CDR3, the DNA is TGTGCCAGCAGTTATTTCATCCCCGGACAGGATGAAGCTTTCTTT. Its protein is CASSYFIPGQDEAFF.

The J gene is TRBJ1-2, the V gene TRBV12-3 or TRBV12-4; no clear D. V lost 6 bases, J lost 7 bases, and 12 bases lay in between. The CDR3 contains 12 residues. The CDR3 bases are TGTGCCAGCAGCGGAGCCCCATCTGGCTACACCTTC. Its translation is CASSGAPSGYTF.

The chain employs TRBV27 and TRBJ1-5, with D possibly matching TRBD1 (5 bases). Germline CDR1 reads MNHEY; CDR2 reads SMNVEV (reference sequence). With 0 bases removed from V and 4 bases from J, the gap between germline ends came to 7 bases. This CDR3 spans 14 amino acids. This CDR3 is CASSLSRGNQPQHF. CDR3 in DNA: TGTGCCAGCAGTTTATCAAGGGGAAATCAGCCCCAGCATTTT.

The genes are TRBV7-9 and TRBJ2-5; 9 bases align to TRBD1. V shed 5 bases and J 2 bases; nucleotides not matched to a gene: 3. The CDR3 has 14 residues. Germline CDR1 and CDR2: SEHNR and FQNEAQ (reference sequence). CDR3: CASSLTGGQETQYF. DNA of the CDR3: TGTGCCAGCAGCCTGACAGGGGGTCAAGAGACCCAGTACTTC.

The rearrangement links TRBV5-1 to TRBJ2-2, with 9 nucleotides matching TRBD1. The CDR3 sequence is 14 residues long. CDR1 is SGHRS and CDR2 is YFSETQ in the germline V gene. The junction had 6 bases not matched to a gene; V was cut back by 4 bases and J by 8 bases. The CDR3 spells CASSLGTGTGELFF. The CDR3 nucleotides are TGCGCCAGCAGCCTGGGGACAGGGACAGGGGAGCTGTTTTTT.

The chain uses TRBV9 and TRBJ2-2; D might be TRBD2 (5 bases). This CDR3 comprises 16 residues. Germline V CDR1 and CDR2: SGDLS, YYNGEE. The V and J ends lost 0 bases and 4 bases respectively, with 13 bases between them. In nucleotides, the CDR3 is TGTGCCAGCAGCGTAGAGTGGCTAGCCGTCACCGGGGAGCTGTTTTTT. It encodes CASSVEWLAVTGELFF.

This chain links TRBV9 with TRBJ2-5; 10 nucleotides match TRBD1. The CDR3 loop spans 14 amino acids. The ends lost 4 bases at V and 4 bases at J; junction bases unmatched: 4. The germline V gene has CDR1 SGDLS and CDR2 YYNGEE. CDR3 nucleotides: TGTGCCAGCAGCCTGCGGACAGGGGGAGAGACCCAGTACTTC. Translated, it gives CASSLRTGGETQYF.

The rearrangement uses TRBV5-5 and TRBJ1-2; D uncertain. CDR1 is SGHKS, CDR2 YYEKEE, per germline (reference sequence). The CDR3 runs to 13 residues. V shed 2 bases and J shed 8 bases, with 13 bases lying between them. The DNA for the CDR3 is TGTGCCAGCAGCTTAACTGCTGTGGGCGGCTACACCTTC. Translating gives CASSLTAVGGYTF.

The count of this clone is one. The chain employs TRBV7-3 and TRBJ2-1; D not resolved. The length of the CDR3 is 15 residues. V was shortened by 5 bases and J by 6 bases, with 17 bases between the two germline ends. Germline V gene lookup returns CDR1 SGHTA and CDR2 FQGTGA. The CDR3 region has the DNA TGTGCCAGCAGCCCATCGGGTAGGCTTGGCAATGAGCAGTTCTTC. This translates into CASSPSGRLGNEQFF.

V is TRBV28 and J is TRBJ2-7, with D possibly being TRBD1 (5 bases). The CDR3 runs 15 residues. Between the trimmed V and J ends, which lost 6 bases and 1 base, there was a span of 16 bases. Germline V gives CDR1 MDHEN, CDR2 SYDVKM. The chain's CDR3 is CASRQLLGASYEQYF. The CDR3 DNA reads TGTGCCAGCAGACAACTTTTAGGGGCGTCCTACGAGCAGTACTTC.

This chain joins TRBV29-1 and TRBJ1-2; 7 bases are shared with TRBD1. V shed 3 bases and J 4 bases; nucleotides not matched to a gene: 5. Looked up from germline, CDR1 is SQVTM and CDR2 is ANQGSEA. This CDR3 contains 13 residues. The CDR3 nucleotides read TGCAGCGTTGATCAAGGGGGCGGCTATGGCTACACCTTC. It codes for CSVDQGGGYGYTF.

The chain joins TRBV5-1 to TRBJ2-7, with 7 positions matching TRBD2. Germline values: CDR1 SGHRS, CDR2 YFSETQ. This CDR3 has 15 residues. The V segment lost 4 bases and the J segment 6 bases; nucleotides outside the gene matches: 13. The CDR3 DNA reads TGCGCCAGCAGCCCCTGGAGGGAGGGCCTGAGCGAGCAGTACTTC. It is translated as CASSPWREGLSEQYF.

The chain carries TRBV3-1 (or the pseudogene TRBV3-2) and TRBJ2-2, with a tentative D call TRBD1 (6 bases). The CDR3 consists of 15 residues. V lost 4 bases, J lost 4 bases, and 13 bases lay in between. Per germline, CDR1 LGHDT and CDR2 YNNKEL (reference sequence). CDR3 in amino acids: CASSPQRGITGELFF. The CDR3 DNA is TGTGCCAGCAGCCCCCAGAGGGGGATCACCGGGGAGCTGTTTTTT.

V is TRBV19 and J is TRBJ2-7; TRBD1 aligns across 7 bases. J was trimmed by 3 bases and V by 10 bases; bases with no gene match: 9. The CDR3 is made up of 13 amino acids. Germline CDR1 LNHDA, CDR2 SQIVND (reference sequence). The CDR3 spells CATTGRQGYEQYF. CDR3 nucleotides: TGTGCCACCACGGGGCGACAGGGCTACGAGCAGTACTTC.